The clone carrying this TCR beta chain was detected many times. The CDR3 spans 14 residues. The V gene's germline CDR1 is MNHEY and CDR2 SVGAGI. Trimming took 0 bases from V and 2 from J, leaving 8 bases between them. The data derive from a study of T cells in Graves' hyperthyroidism and ophthalmopathy. TCR beta CDR3 regions were amplified from RNA. HTBI primers were employed in a first-round RT-PCR of the TCR CDR3. TCRdb passed the multiplex PCR reads through MiXCR, listing each CDR3 protein once. The data show under 600,000 distinct CDR3 sequences, roughly a sixth seen once. J is TRBJ2-7 and V is TRBV6-5, with D unresolved. Sequences were obtained from blood. The sequence came from a woman in her forties with Graves' ophthalmopathy. The CDR3 bases are TGTGCCAGCAGTTACTCGACCCGAGCCTACGAGCAGTACTTC. Its translation: CASSYSTRAYEQYF.